The present T cell receptor beta chain was sequenced within a study of T cells in localized non-small cell lung cancer. General study results and limits: Of the top 100 tumor clones, median approximately 60 were in adjacent lung, 25 to 35 among its top 100. Longer overall survival was linked to higher blood T cell density. Only one tumor region went through sequencing, so heterogeneity may still be there. In uninvolved adjacent lung, T cell clonality reached its highest value, exceeding tumor.

TCRdb's table, derived via immunoSEQ multiplex PCR, lists solely in-frame clones and lacks some. The sample shows 31,000 or so clones, 80% of them seen only once. To note about this clone: Its antigen is not identified.

V gave up 0 bases and J gave up 5 bases, with 7 bases separating them. The CDR3 spans 13 residues. Germline V gene sequence: CDR1 ENHRY, CDR2 SYGVKD. Sequenced material: peripheral blood, taken before any cancer treatment. The V and J genes are TRBV10-3 and TRBJ1-2; D is ambiguous. The TCR comes from a male donor older than 55 with stage III squamous cell lung carcinoma. The CDR3 DNA sequence: TGTGCCATCAGTGAGTCGATACATTATGGCTACACCTTC. Translation: CAISESIHYGYTF.